The T cell receptor beta chain under discussion was sequenced for a study of PD-L1 blockade in urothelial cancer. Looking at the study overall: Earlier, patients had received 0 to 3 chemotherapy regimens. Analyzed time points were 3 weeks (second dose) and 6 weeks after therapy began.

Produced via immunoSEQ multiplex PCR; TCRdb's table is partial and in-frame only. Of under 50,000 clones in the sample, over 75% were seen once. Sequencing was performed on PBMCs, taken around atezolizumab (anti-PD-L1) treatment. This receptor was obtained from a man between 65 and 85 years old with urothelial cancer.

In DNA, the CDR3 is TGTGCCACCAGCAGAATCACAGGATTGGACGAGCAGTACTTC. Translation gives CATSRITGLDEQYF. V gene TRBV15 combines with J gene TRBJ2-7; tentatively, D is TRBD1 (5 bases). The germline V gene encodes CDR1 LNHNV and CDR2 YYDKDF (reference sequence). V shed 2 bases and J shed 5 bases, with 13 bases lying between them. This CDR3 spans 14 amino acids.